One and the same sample provided the 10 T cell receptor beta chains below, sequenced in a study of T cells after yellow fever vaccination. TCRdb redid the calling of the 5' RACE reads with MiXCR, one entry per CDR3 protein. The sample includes 300,000 to 400,000 distinct CDR3 sequences, under 5% of them seen just once. This material consisted of PBMCs, taken 5 days after the yellow fever booster vaccination. The receptors come from a man younger than 35 who received the YFV17D yellow fever vaccine.

This clonotype occurred a few times. The rearrangement joins TRBV6-1 to TRBJ1-1; D ambiguous. Deletions cut 7 bases from V and 4 bases from J, with 13 bases between. The CDR3 length is 13 residues. CDR1 and CDR2 from the germline V gene are MNHNS and SASEGT. CDR3 sequence: CASIFRAGTEAFF. CDR3 in DNA: TGTGCCAGCATCTTTCGTGCGGGCACTGAAGCTTTCTTT.

The chain links TRBV29-1 to TRBJ2-3, with TRBD2 as a possible D gene (5 bases). V lost 6 bases and J 2 bases, leaving 12 bases between the germline ends. The germline V gene has CDR1 SQVTM and CDR2 ANQGSEA. The CDR3 is 13 amino acids. CDR3 amino acids: CSVDPGYTDTQYF. Here the CDR3 DNA reads TGCAGCGTCGACCCGGGGTACACAGATACGCAGTATTTT.

There are a few counts of this clonotype. The gene calls are TRBV20-1 and TRBJ2-5, with TRBD1 matching over 7 bases. Germline CDR1 is DFQATT and CDR2 is SNEGSKA (reference sequence). The CDR3 is made up of 13 amino acids. V dropped 0 bases and J dropped 3; count of bases not matched to a gene: 1. The CDR3 nucleotides are TGCAGTGCTAGAGATACAGGGGAAGAGACCCAGTACTTC. Protein sequence: CSARDTGEETQYF.

There are a few counts of this clonotype. The chain recombines TRBV6-5 with TRBJ1-5; perhaps TRBD1 as D (6 bases). The CDR3 spans 14 residues. The V end was cut by 4 bases, the J end by 6 bases, with 13 bases between. Germline V lookup: CDR1 MNHEY, CDR2 SVGAGI. The CDR3: CASSLGGAGQPQHF. The CDR3 nucleotides read TGTGCCAGCAGTTTGGGGGGGGCGGGTCAGCCCCAGCATTTT.

This clonotype occurred a few times. Here the CDR3 reads CASSISGVVYNEQFF. CDR3 in DNA: TGTGCCAGTAGTATTTCAGGGGTCGTCTACAATGAGCAGTTCTTC. V and J are TRBV19 and TRBJ2-1; the D gene is possibly TRBD1 (6 bases). The CDR3 is made up of 15 amino acids. From germline, CDR1 is LNHDA and CDR2 SQIVND (reference sequence). With 3 bases removed from V and 3 bases from J, the gap between germline ends came to 12 bases.

In this sample, this clonotype turned up many times. The rearrangement joins TRBV5-1 to TRBJ2-2; D possibly corresponds to TRBD1 (5 bases). The germline V gene has CDR1 SGHRS and CDR2 YFSETQ. Between the trimmed V and J ends, which lost 4 bases and 1 base, there was a span of 11 bases. This CDR3 comprises 15 residues. CDR3 in amino acids: CASSLWGENTGELFF. In nucleotides, the CDR3 is TGCGCCAGCAGCCTGTGGGGCGAGAACACCGGGGAGCTGTTTTTT.

A few counts support this clonotype. The V call is TRBV29-1, the J call TRBJ2-5, with D hard to call. Germline V CDR1 and CDR2: SQVTM, ANQGSEA. V lost 0 bases to trimming and J lost 3 bases, with 8 bases between them. The CDR3 covers 13 residues. CDR3 region: CSVEDFRKETQYF. The CDR3 coding sequence is TGCAGCGTTGAAGACTTTCGGAAAGAGACCCAGTACTTC. The full variable domain, its missing parts supplied by reference TRBV29-1 and TRBJ2-5, is SAVISQKPSRDICQRGTSLTIQCQVDSQVTMMFWYRQQPGQSLTLIATANQGSEATYESGFVIDKFPISRPNLTFSTLTVSNMSPEDSSIYLCSVEDFRKETQYFGPGTRLLVL.

The V call is TRBV5-1, the J call TRBJ2-7; D is tentatively TRBD1 or TRBD2 (5 bases each). Trimming pared 3 bases from V and 5 bases from J, leaving 18 bases between. The CDR3 contains 15 residues. Germline assignment: CDR1 SGHRS and CDR2 YFSETQ. The CDR3 DNA is TGCGCCAGCAGCTACCGGGACCCCAATCCTGACGAGCAGTACTTC. This sequence encodes CASSYRDPNPDEQYF.

This clonotype was seen many times. The chain joins TRBV6-2 or TRBV6-3 to TRBJ2-1; no definite D call. The CDR3 spans 13 residues. The V end lost 5 bases, the J end lost 3 bases, and 8 bases lay between the germline ends. Germline V lookup: CDR1 MNHEY, CDR2 SVGEGT. The CDR3: CASSPGVYNEQFF. For the CDR3, the DNA is TGTGCCAGCAGTCCGGGCGTCTACAATGAGCAGTTCTTC.

This clonotype has more than one count but fewer than ten. The chain employs TRBV7-3 and TRBJ1-4; 10 bases align to TRBD1. CDR1 SGHTA and CDR2 FQGTGA come from the germline V gene. V lost 8 bases and J lost 11; bases outside the gene matches: 8. This CDR3 region has 13 residues. The CDR3 loop reads CASAPGTGEKLFF. The CDR3 DNA reads as TGTGCCAGCGCGCCCGGGACAGGGGAGAAACTGTTTTTT.